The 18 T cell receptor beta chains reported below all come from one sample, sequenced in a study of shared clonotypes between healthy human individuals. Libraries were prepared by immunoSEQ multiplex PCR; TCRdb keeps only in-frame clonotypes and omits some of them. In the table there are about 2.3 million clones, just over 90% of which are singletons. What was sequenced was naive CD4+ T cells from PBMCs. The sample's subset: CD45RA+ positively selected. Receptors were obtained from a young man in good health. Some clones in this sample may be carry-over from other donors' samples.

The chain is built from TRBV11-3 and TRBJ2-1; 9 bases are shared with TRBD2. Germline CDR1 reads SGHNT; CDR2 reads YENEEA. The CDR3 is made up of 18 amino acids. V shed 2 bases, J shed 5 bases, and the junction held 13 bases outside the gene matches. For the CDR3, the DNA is TGTGCCAGCAGCTTATCCAAGCCTTCGACTAGCGGTAACAATGAGCAGTTCTTC. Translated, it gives CASSLSKPSTSGNNEQFF.

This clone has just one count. Here the CDR3 reads CATQSGTGRIQPQHF. The CDR3 coding sequence is TGTGCTACCCAAAGCGGGACAGGGCGCATTCAGCCCCAGCATTTT. V is TRBV19 and J is TRBJ1-5, with 9 nucleotides matching TRBD1. This CDR3 has 15 residues. From germline, CDR1 is LNHDA and CDR2 SQIVND (reference sequence).

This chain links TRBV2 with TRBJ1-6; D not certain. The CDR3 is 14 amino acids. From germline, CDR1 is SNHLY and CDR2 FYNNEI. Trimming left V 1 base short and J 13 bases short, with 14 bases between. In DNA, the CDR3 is TGTGCCAGCAGTGAAGGGGTTGGAGGCTTGCCCCTCCACTTT. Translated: CASSEGVGGLPLHF. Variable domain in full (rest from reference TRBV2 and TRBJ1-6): EPEVTQTPSHQVTQMGQEVILRCVPISNHLYFYWYRQILGQKVEFLVSFYNNEISEKSEIFDDQFSVERPDGSNFTLKIRSTKLEDSAMYFCASSEGVGGLPLHFGNGTRLTVT.

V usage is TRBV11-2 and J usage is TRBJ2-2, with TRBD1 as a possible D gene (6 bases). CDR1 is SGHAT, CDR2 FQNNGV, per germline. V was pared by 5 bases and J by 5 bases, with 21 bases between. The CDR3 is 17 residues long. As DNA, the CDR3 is TGTGCCAGCAGCCCCCCAGGGGACCGGCGATGGACCGGGGAGCTGTTTTTT. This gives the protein CASSPPGDRRWTGELFF.

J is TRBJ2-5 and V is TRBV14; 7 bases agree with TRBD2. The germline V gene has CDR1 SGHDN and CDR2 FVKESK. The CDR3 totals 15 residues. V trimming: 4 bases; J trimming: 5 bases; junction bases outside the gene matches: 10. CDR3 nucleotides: TGTGCCAGCAGCCCTTGGACTAGACGCGGGGAGACCCAGTACTTC. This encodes CASSPWTRRGETQYF. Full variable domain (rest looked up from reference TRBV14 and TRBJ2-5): EAGVTQFPSHSVIEKGQTVTLRCDPISGHDNLYWYRRVMGKEIKFLLHFVKESKQDESGMPNNRFLAERTGGTYSTLKVQPAELEDSGVYFCASSPWTRRGETQYFGPGTRLLVL.

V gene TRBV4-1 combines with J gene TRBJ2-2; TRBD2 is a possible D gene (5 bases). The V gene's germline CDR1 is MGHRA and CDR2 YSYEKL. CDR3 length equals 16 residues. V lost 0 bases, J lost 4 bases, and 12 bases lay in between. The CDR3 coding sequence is TGCGCCAGCAGCCAAGATGGGAGTGGCCGCACCGGGGAGCTGTTTTTT. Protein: CASSQDGSGRTGELFF.

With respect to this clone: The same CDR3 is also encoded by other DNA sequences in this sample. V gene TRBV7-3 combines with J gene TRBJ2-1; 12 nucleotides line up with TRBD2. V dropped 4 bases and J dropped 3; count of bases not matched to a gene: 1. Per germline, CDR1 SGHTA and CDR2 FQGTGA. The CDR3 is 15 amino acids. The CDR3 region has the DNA TGTGCCAGCAGCTCGACTAGCGGGAGCTACAATGAGCAGTTCTTC. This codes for CASSSTSGSYNEQFF. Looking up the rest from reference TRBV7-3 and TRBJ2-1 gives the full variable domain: GAGVSQTPSNKVTEKGKYVELRCDPISGHTALYWYRQSLGQGPEFLIYFQGTGAADDSGLPNDRFFAVRPEGSVSTLKIQRTERGDSAVYLCASSSTSGSYNEQFFGPGTRLTVL.

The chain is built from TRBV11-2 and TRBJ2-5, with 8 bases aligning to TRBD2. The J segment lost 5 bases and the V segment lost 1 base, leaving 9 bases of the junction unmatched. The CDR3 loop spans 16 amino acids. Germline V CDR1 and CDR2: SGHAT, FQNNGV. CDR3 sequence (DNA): TGTGCCAGCAGCTTAGTTCGCCCTAGCGGGTTTGAGACCCAGTACTTC. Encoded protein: CASSLVRPSGFETQYF. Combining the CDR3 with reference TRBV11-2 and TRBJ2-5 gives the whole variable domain EAGVAQSPRYKIIEKRQSVAFWCNPISGHATLYWYQQILGQGPKLLIQFQNNGVVDDSQLPKDRFSAERLKGVDSTLKIQPAKLEDSAVYLCASSLVRPSGFETQYFGPGTRLLVL.

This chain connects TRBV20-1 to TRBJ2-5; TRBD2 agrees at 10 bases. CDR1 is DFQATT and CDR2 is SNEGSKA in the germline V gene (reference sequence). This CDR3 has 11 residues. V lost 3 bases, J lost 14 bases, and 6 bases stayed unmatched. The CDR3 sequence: CSARTSGHLYF. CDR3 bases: TGCAGTGCTAGGACTAGCGGGCATCTATACTTC.

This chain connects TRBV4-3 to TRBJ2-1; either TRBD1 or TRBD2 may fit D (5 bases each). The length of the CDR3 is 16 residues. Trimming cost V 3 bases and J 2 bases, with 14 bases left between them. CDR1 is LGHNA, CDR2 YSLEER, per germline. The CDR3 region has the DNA TGCGCCAGCAGCCAGCAGACGGGGCCCCCCTACAATGAGCAGTTCTTC. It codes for CASSQQTGPPYNEQFF.

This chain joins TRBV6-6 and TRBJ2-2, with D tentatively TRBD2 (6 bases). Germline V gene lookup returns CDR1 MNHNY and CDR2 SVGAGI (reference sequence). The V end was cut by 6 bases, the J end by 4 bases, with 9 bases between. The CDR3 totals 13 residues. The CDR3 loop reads CASSRLVTGELFF. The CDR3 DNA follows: TGTGCCAGCAGCCGACTAGTCACCGGGGAGCTGTTTTTT.

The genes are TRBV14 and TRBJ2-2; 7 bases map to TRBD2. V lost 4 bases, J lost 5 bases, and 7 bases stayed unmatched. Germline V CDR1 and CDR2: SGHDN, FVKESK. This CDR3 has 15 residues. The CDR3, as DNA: TGTGCCAGCAGCCGACTGGCGGGAGATACCGGGGAGCTGTTTTTT. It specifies CASSRLAGDTGELFF.

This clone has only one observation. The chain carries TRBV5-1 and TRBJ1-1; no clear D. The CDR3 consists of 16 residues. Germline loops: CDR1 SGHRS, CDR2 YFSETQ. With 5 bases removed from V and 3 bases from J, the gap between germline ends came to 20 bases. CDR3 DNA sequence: TGCGCCAGCAGAGAAGGGCGGGGTGGGGTTGACACTGAAGCTTTCTTT. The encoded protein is CASREGRGGVDTEAFF.

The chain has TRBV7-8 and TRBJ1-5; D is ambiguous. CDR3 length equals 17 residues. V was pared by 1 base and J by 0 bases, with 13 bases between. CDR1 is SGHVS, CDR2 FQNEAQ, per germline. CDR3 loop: CASSLGEEQYSNQPQHF. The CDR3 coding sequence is TGTGCCAGCAGCTTAGGGGAGGAGCAGTATAGCAATCAGCCCCAGCATTTT.

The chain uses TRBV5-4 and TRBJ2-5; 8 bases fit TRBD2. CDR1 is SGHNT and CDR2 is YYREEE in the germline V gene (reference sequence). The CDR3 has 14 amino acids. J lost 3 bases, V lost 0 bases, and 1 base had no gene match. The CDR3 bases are TGTGCCAGCAGCTTGGTACTAGCGGAAGAGACCCAGTACTTC. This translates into CASSLVLAEETQYF.

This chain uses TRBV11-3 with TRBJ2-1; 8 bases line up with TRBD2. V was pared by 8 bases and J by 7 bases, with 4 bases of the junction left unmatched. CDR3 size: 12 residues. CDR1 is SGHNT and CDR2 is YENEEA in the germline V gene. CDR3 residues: CASGPGGNEQFF. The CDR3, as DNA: TGTGCCAGCGGGCCGGGAGGGAATGAGCAGTTCTTC. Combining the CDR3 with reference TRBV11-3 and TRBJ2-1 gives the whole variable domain EAGVVQSPRYKIIEKKQPVAFWCNPISGHNTLYWYLQNLGQGPELLIRYENEEAVDDSQLPKDRFSAERLKGVDSTLKIQPAELGDSAVYLCASGPGGNEQFFGPGTRLTVL.

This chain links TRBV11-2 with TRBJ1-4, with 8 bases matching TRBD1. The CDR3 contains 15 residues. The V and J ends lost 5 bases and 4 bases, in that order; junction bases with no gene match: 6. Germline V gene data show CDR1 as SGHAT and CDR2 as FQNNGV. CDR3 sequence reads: CASSLAGQDNEKLFF. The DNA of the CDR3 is TGTGCCAGCAGCCTGGCGGGACAGGATAATGAAAAACTGTTTTTT.

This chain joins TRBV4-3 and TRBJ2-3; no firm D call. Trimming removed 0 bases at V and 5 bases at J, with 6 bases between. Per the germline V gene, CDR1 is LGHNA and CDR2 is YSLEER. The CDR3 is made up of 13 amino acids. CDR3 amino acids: CASSQDGKDTQYF. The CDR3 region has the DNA TGCGCCAGCAGCCAAGATGGGAAAGATACGCAGTATTTT.